Presented here are 16 T cell receptor beta chains from one specimen sequenced in a study of T cells in Graves' hyperthyroidism and ophthalmopathy (dated by TCRdb to between 2019 and 2020). The library relied on multiplex PCR. Sequencing was performed on an Illumina HiSeq 2000. The TCR beta CDR3 regions were amplified from RNA transcripts. A first-round RT-PCR of the TCR CDR3 used the HTBI primer set with the Qiagen OneStep RT-PCR kit. TCRdb reran the public reads through fastp at Q25 and MiXCR, keeping productive beta chains. Here each entry gathers all rows of one CDR3 protein and keeps the most common genes and DNA. For this sample there are hundreds of thousands of distinct CDR3 sequences; roughly 13% appear just once. Together, the top ten hold over 8.5% of the sample. The specimen sequenced was blood. The receptors come from a young woman with Graves' hyperthyroidism.

The table lists this clonotype with many counts. The gene calls are TRBV6-1 and TRBJ2-5; TRBD2 is a possible D gene (6 bases). The germline V gene has CDR1 MNHNS and CDR2 SASEGT. This CDR3 is built from 14 residues. V gave up 5 bases and J gave up 5 bases, with 15 bases separating them. The CDR3 coding sequence is TGTGCCAGCAGTCCGGGACTCGGAGGGGAGACCCAGTACTTC. It codes for CASSPGLGGETQYF.

This clonotype has a count of ten or more. V and J are TRBV7-9 and TRBJ2-7; 12 nucleotides line up with TRBD1. The germline V gene encodes CDR1 SEHNR and CDR2 FQNEAQ (reference sequence). V lost 5 bases and J lost 3; bases outside the gene matches: 14. The CDR3 is 18 amino acids. CDR3 sequence (DNA): TGTGCCAGCAGCCCCCGTGAGGGGACAGGGGGCGCGAGCTACGAGCAGTACTTC. Translation gives CASSPREGTGGASYEQYF.

This rearrangement joins TRBV29-1 to TRBJ2-7; maybe TRBD1 (5 bases). V lost 4 bases and J 3 bases, leaving 13 bases between the germline ends. The germline V gene encodes CDR1 SQVTM and CDR2 ANQGSEA. The CDR3 runs to 13 residues. CDR3 coding DNA: TGCAGCGTTGGGGGCATATCTCTCTACGAGCAGTACTTC. It encodes CSVGGISLYEQYF.

There are a few counts of this clonotype. This chain joins TRBV12-3 or TRBV12-4 and TRBJ1-5; 7 positions match TRBD1. The junction had 10 bases not matched to a gene; V was cut back by 4 bases and J by 1 base. The CDR3 contains 17 residues. The CDR3 here is CASSYNRGAGSNQPQHF. CDR3 bases: TGTGCCAGCAGTTACAACAGGGGCGCGGGGAGCAATCAGCCCCAGCATTTT.

In this sample, this clonotype turned up many times. J is TRBJ2-1 and V is TRBV7-2; 11 bases match TRBD2. Germline loops: CDR1 SGHTA, CDR2 FQGNSA. The V segment lost 5 bases and the J segment 8 bases; nucleotides outside the gene matches: 8. CDR3 length: 15 residues. The CDR3 region is CASSPASGRTHEQFF. The DNA of the CDR3 is TGTGCCAGCAGCCCTGCTAGCGGGAGGACCCATGAGCAGTTCTTC. Drawing the rest from reference TRBV7-2 and TRBJ2-1, the complete variable domain is GAGVSQSPSNKVTEKGKDVELRCDPISGHTALYWYRQSLGQGLEFLIYFQGNSAPDKSGLPSDRFSAERTGGSVSTLTIQRTQQEDSAVYLCASSPASGRTHEQFFGPGTRLTVL.

J is TRBJ2-3 and V is TRBV20-1, with 9 bases identical to TRBD2. V lost 3 bases to trimming and J lost 6 bases; unmatched junction nucleotides: 10. The CDR3 contains 15 residues. Germline V lookup: CDR1 DFQATT, CDR2 SNEGSKA (reference sequence). The CDR3 DNA sequence: TGCAGTGCTAGGCGGGGGGGCGTTTGGACGGATACGCAGTATTTT. Translation: CSARRGGVWTDTQYF.

This clonotype was seen many times. The V call is TRBV5-8, the J call TRBJ1-1; possible D gene TRBD1, 5 bases. The V gene's germline CDR1 is SGHTS and CDR2 YDEGEE. The CDR3 consists of 14 residues. V was trimmed by 0 bases and J by 3 bases, leaving 9 bases between them. The CDR3 region is CASSLAGWDTEAFF. In DNA form, the CDR3 reads TGTGCCAGCAGCTTGGCAGGGTGGGACACTGAAGCTTTCTTT.

The sample holds many counts of this clonotype. The V gene is TRBV5-4, the J gene TRBJ2-5; 12 bases map to TRBD2. The CDR3 is 16 amino acids. Germline assignment: CDR1 SGHNT and CDR2 YYREEE (reference sequence). V lost 1 base and J lost 5; bases outside the gene matches: 6. The CDR3 sequence: CASSLLTSGSGETQYF. CDR3 nucleotides: TGTGCCAGCAGCTTGCTGACTAGCGGGAGTGGGGAGACCCAGTACTTC.

This clonotype occurred many times. J is TRBJ2-7 and V is TRBV18; TRBD2 matches at 13 bases. The trim removed 3 bases at V and 7 bases at J, leaving 3 bases unmatched. Germline assignment: CDR1 KGHSH and CDR2 LQKENI. The CDR3 consists of 14 residues. The CDR3 region is CASSPGLAGMEQYF. CDR3 bases: TGTGCCAGCTCACCGGGACTAGCGGGAATGGAGCAGTACTTC.

The chain carries TRBV7-9 and TRBJ1-1; D perhaps matches TRBD1 (5 bases). Germline V gene lookup returns CDR1 SEHNR and CDR2 FQNEAQ (reference sequence). V was clipped by 3 bases and J by 3 bases, with 14 bases between them. The CDR3 is 15 amino acids. DNA of the CDR3: TGTGCCAGCAGCTTGTATGGGGGAACGGACACTGAAGCTTTCTTT. Translated, it gives CASSLYGGTDTEAFF.

In its sample, this clonotype was seen a few times. The chain links TRBV5-8 to TRBJ1-5; D is possibly TRBD1 (6 bases). The V end was cut by 4 bases, the J end by 6 bases, with 20 bases between. The length of the CDR3 is 16 residues. Germline CDR1 reads SGHTS; CDR2 reads YDEGEE. The CDR3 reads CASSPLTGKSGQPQHF. The CDR3, as DNA: TGTGCCAGCAGCCCACTCACAGGGAAAAGTGGTCAGCCCCAGCATTTT. Supplemented by reference TRBV5-8 and TRBJ1-5, the full variable domain reads EAGVTQSPTHLIKTRGQQATLRCSPISGHTSVYWYQQALGLGLQFLLWYDEGEERNRGNFPPRFSGRQFPNYSSELNVNALELEDSALYLCASSPLTGKSGQPQHFGDGTRLSIL.

This clonotype was observed a handful of times. This chain links TRBV12-3 or TRBV12-4 with TRBJ2-1; D is perhaps TRBD1 or TRBD2 (6 bases each). V gave up 3 bases and J gave up 7 bases, with 22 bases separating them. The CDR3 has 17 amino acids. The CDR3 DNA reads TGTGCCAGCAGTTTTTCAGGTACAGGGTCTGGAGGGAATGAGCAGTTCTTC. This gives the protein CASSFSGTGSGGNEQFF.

This clonotype was seen at least ten times. The rearrangement joins TRBV20-1 to TRBJ1-2; 10 bases agree with TRBD1. Germline V lookup: CDR1 DFQATT, CDR2 SNEGSKA (reference sequence). This CDR3 is built from 15 residues. V was pared by 3 bases and J by 4 bases, with 8 bases of the junction left unmatched. CDR3 sequence reads: CSASSNDRGPYGYTF. CDR3 in DNA: TGCAGTGCTAGCTCCAATGACAGGGGGCCCTATGGCTACACCTTC.

There are a few counts of this clonotype. The CDR3 DNA sequence: TGCGCCAGCAGCTTAGTCAGTGAATCCTACAATGAGCAGTTCTTC. It is translated as CASSLVSESYNEQFF. This chain joins TRBV5-1 and TRBJ2-1; D unresolved. The ends were cut back, 2 bases at V and 1 base at J, with 10 bases in the middle. There are 15 residues in the CDR3. Germline CDR1 and CDR2: SGHRS and YFSETQ.

This clonotype occurred many times. The chain uses TRBV5-1 and TRBJ1-1; D is unclear. Germline CDR1 SGHRS, CDR2 YFSETQ. V dropped 4 bases and J dropped 10 bases, with 11 bases sitting between them. The CDR3 loop spans 11 amino acids. CDR3 sequence reads: CASSGLSGAFF. CDR3 nucleotide sequence: TGCGCCAGCAGCGGCCTTTCAGGAGCTTTCTTT.

This clonotype occurred many times. V usage is TRBV18 and J usage is TRBJ2-2; possibly TRBD2 for D (6 bases). Trimming pared 3 bases from V and 3 bases from J, leaving 14 bases between. This CDR3 has 16 amino acids. Germline CDR1 KGHSH, CDR2 LQKENI. Here the CDR3 DNA reads TGTGCCAGCTCACCGCGACACGGGGGTTACACCGGGGAGCTGTTTTTT. Its protein product is CASSPRHGGYTGELFF.